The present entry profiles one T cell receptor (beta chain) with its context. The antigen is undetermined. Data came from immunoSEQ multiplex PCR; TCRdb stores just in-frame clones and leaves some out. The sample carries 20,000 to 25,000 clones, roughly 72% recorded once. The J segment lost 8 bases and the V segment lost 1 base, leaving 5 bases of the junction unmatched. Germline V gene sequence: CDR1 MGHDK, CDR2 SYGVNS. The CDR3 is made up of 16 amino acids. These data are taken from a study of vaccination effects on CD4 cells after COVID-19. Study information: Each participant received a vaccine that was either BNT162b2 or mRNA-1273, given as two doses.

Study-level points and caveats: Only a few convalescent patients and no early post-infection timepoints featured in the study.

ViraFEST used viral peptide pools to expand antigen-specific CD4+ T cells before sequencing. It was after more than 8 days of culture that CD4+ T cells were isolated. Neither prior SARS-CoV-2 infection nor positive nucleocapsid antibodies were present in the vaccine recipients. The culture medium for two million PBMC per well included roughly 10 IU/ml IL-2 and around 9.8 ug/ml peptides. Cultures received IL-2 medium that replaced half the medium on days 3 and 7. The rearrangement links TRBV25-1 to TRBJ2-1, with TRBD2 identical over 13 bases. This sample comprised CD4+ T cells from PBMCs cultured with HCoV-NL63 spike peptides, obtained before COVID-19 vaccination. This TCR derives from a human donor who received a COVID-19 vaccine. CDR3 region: CASSESGTSGTDEQFF. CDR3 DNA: TGTGCCAGCAGTGAATCCGGGACTAGCGGGACCGATGAGCAGTTCTTC.